Listed below are T cell receptor beta chains from one sample, sequenced in a study of identical twins. TCRdb reprocessed the 5' RACE reads with MiXCR, giving one entry per CDR3 protein. The profile shows about 470,000 distinct CDR3 sequences, roughly 26% of them singletons. These same records also appear under a second study, on T cells expressing NK-cell markers.

The sequenced sample consisted of CD4+ T cells sorted from blood. The receptors come from a woman aged 18-29 years in good health. CDR3s leave out the opening cysteine and the closing phenylalanine or tryptophan. The D gene is left open where the match is weak. Size tells how often a clone was seen (once, few, many) or the class of an expanded clone, and some rows leave it out.

v_call: TRBV5-1; clone_size: few; j_call: TRBJ2-1; cdr3_length: 13; d_call: .; cdr3_aa: ASSLGRVSYNEQF
v_call: TRBV3-1; clone_size: few; j_call: TRBJ1-1; cdr3_length: 11; d_call: .; cdr3_aa: ASSYRVPTEAF
v_call: TRBV12-3/TRBV12-4; clone_size: many; j_call: TRBJ2-7; cdr3_length: 13; d_call: .; cdr3_aa: ASTRTGGLGNEQY
v_call: TRBV5-5; clone_size: few; j_call: TRBJ2-7; cdr3_length: 15; d_call: .; cdr3_aa: ASSFTTPTRSIYEQY
v_call: TRBV24-1; clone_size: .; j_call: TRBJ2-1; cdr3_length: 13; d_call: TRBD2; cdr3_aa: ATSDSGRGYNEQF
v_call: TRBV29-1; clone_size: .; j_call: TRBJ2-2; cdr3_length: 10; d_call: .; cdr3_aa: SVGPNTGELF
v_call: TRBV10-3; clone_size: .; j_call: TRBJ1-5; cdr3_length: 12; d_call: .; cdr3_aa: AISESVLNQPQH
v_call: TRBV5-1; clone_size: .; j_call: TRBJ2-5; cdr3_length: 13; d_call: .; cdr3_aa: ASSLVGGPLETQY
v_call: TRBV7-8; clone_size: .; j_call: TRBJ2-3; cdr3_length: 15; d_call: .; cdr3_aa: ASSLERQQRRTDTQY
v_call: TRBV7-9; clone_size: few; j_call: TRBJ2-1; cdr3_length: 14; d_call: TRBD2; cdr3_aa: ASSFPRTRGGDEQF
v_call: TRBV20-1; clone_size: .; j_call: TRBJ2-3; cdr3_length: 9; d_call: TRBD2; cdr3_aa: SAKVAGGRY
v_call: TRBV11-2; clone_size: few; j_call: TRBJ1-1; cdr3_length: 13; d_call: .; cdr3_aa: ASSLEGGGRSEAF
v_call: TRBV5-1; clone_size: .; j_call: TRBJ1-5; cdr3_length: 11; d_call: .; cdr3_aa: ASSLVGDQPQH
v_call: TRBV12-3/TRBV12-4; clone_size: few; j_call: TRBJ2-1; cdr3_length: 14; d_call: .; cdr3_aa: ASSLAGGNRRNEQF
v_call: TRBV2; clone_size: .; j_call: TRBJ1-5; cdr3_length: 13; d_call: .; cdr3_aa: ASSELGRINQPQH
v_call: TRBV12-3/TRBV12-4; clone_size: few; j_call: TRBJ1-3; cdr3_length: 11; d_call: .; cdr3_aa: ATRTVSGNTIY
v_call: TRBV19; clone_size: .; j_call: TRBJ1-4; cdr3_length: 11; d_call: .; cdr3_aa: AVGTATNEKLF
v_call: TRBV3-1; clone_size: .; j_call: TRBJ1-1; cdr3_length: 12; d_call: TRBD1; cdr3_aa: ASSPGHRGTEAF
v_call: TRBV12-3/TRBV12-4; clone_size: .; j_call: TRBJ2-3; cdr3_length: 13; d_call: .; cdr3_aa: ASTEAALSTDTQY
v_call: TRBV12-3/TRBV12-4; clone_size: .; j_call: TRBJ1-4; cdr3_length: 13; d_call: .; cdr3_aa: ASSYKGTRNEKLF
v_call: TRBV10-3; clone_size: few; j_call: TRBJ2-3; cdr3_length: 12; d_call: .; cdr3_aa: AIQAGLSTDTQY
v_call: TRBV20-1; clone_size: few; j_call: TRBJ2-7; cdr3_length: 10; d_call: .; cdr3_aa: SARVLEYEQY
v_call: TRBV5-1; clone_size: few; j_call: TRBJ1-5; cdr3_length: 11; d_call: .; cdr3_aa: ASSLEPNQPQH
v_call: TRBV5-6; clone_size: .; j_call: TRBJ2-7; cdr3_length: 16; d_call: TRBD1; cdr3_aa: ASSARPIPGTGSYEQY
v_call: TRBV20-1; clone_size: .; j_call: TRBJ2-7; cdr3_length: 11; d_call: TRBD1; cdr3_aa: SAGDRGGGEQY
v_call: TRBV6-5; clone_size: .; j_call: TRBJ2-7; cdr3_length: 11; d_call: TRBD2; cdr3_aa: ASSYGTSSEQY
v_call: TRBV7-2; clone_size: .; j_call: TRBJ2-1; cdr3_length: 12; d_call: TRBD1; cdr3_aa: ASSLLPGTGQQF
v_call: TRBV10-3; clone_size: .; j_call: TRBJ2-1; cdr3_length: 11; d_call: TRBD1; cdr3_aa: AISRTGANEQF
v_call: TRBV5-6; clone_size: few; j_call: TRBJ1-2; cdr3_length: 11; d_call: .; cdr3_aa: ASSLGPSYGYT
v_call: TRBV6-2/TRBV6-3; clone_size: few; j_call: TRBJ2-3; cdr3_length: 12; d_call: .; cdr3_aa: ASSYSGPTDTQY
v_call: TRBV7-6; clone_size: few; j_call: TRBJ1-1; cdr3_length: 14; d_call: TRBD1; cdr3_aa: ASSLARTGVGTEAF
v_call: TRBV27; clone_size: few; j_call: TRBJ2-1; cdr3_length: 13; d_call: .; cdr3_aa: ASIERLQLRNEQF
v_call: TRBV5-1; clone_size: few; j_call: TRBJ2-5; cdr3_length: 14; d_call: .; cdr3_aa: ASSLLTYRAQETQY
v_call: TRBV10-3; clone_size: .; j_call: TRBJ1-2; cdr3_length: 10; d_call: .; cdr3_aa: AIGSQGYGYT
v_call: TRBV11-1; clone_size: .; j_call: TRBJ2-1; cdr3_length: 16; d_call: .; cdr3_aa: ASSLAGASWSSYNEQF
v_call: TRBV11-2; clone_size: .; j_call: TRBJ2-2; cdr3_length: 14; d_call: .; cdr3_aa: ASSLRERSQAGELF
v_call: TRBV6-2/TRBV6-3; clone_size: .; j_call: TRBJ2-5; cdr3_length: 11; d_call: .; cdr3_aa: ASITRNQETQY
v_call: TRBV6-5; clone_size: .; j_call: TRBJ2-7; cdr3_length: 13; d_call: .; cdr3_aa: ASSYSNFRSAQQY
v_call: TRBV5-1; clone_size: few; j_call: TRBJ2-1; cdr3_length: 12; d_call: TRBD1; cdr3_aa: ASTIQGVTNEQF
v_call: TRBV5-6; clone_size: .; j_call: TRBJ1-2; cdr3_length: 11; d_call: .; cdr3_aa: ASSRVENYGYT
v_call: TRBV11-1; clone_size: .; j_call: TRBJ2-1; cdr3_length: 16; d_call: .; cdr3_aa: ASSLRGSGRKFNNEQF
v_call: TRBV5-1; clone_size: .; j_call: TRBJ2-2; cdr3_length: 11; d_call: .; cdr3_aa: ASSLVVSGELF
v_call: TRBV30; clone_size: few; j_call: TRBJ2-7; cdr3_length: 16; d_call: .; cdr3_aa: AWSGWQGPKTEHYEQY
v_call: TRBV7-9; clone_size: few; j_call: TRBJ1-3; cdr3_length: 14; d_call: .; cdr3_aa: ASSLAVQVSGNTIY
v_call: TRBV5-1; clone_size: few; j_call: TRBJ2-5; cdr3_length: 13; d_call: .; cdr3_aa: ASSPGGQTIETQY